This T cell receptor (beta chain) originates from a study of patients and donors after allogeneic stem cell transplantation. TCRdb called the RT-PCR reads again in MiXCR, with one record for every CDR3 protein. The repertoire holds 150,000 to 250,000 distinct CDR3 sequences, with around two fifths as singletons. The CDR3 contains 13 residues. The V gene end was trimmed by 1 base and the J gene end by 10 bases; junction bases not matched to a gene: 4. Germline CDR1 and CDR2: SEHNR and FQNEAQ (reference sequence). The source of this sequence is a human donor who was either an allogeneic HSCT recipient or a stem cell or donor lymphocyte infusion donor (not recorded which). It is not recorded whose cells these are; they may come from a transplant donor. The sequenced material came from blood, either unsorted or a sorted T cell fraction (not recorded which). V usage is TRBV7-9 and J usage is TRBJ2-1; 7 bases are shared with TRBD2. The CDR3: CASSLGGSGEQFF. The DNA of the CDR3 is TGTGCCAGCAGCTTAGGCGGGAGTGGGGAGCAGTTCTTC. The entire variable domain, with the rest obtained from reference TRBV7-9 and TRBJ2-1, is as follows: DTGVSQNPRHKITKRGQNVTFRCDPISEHNRLYWYRQTLGQGPEFLTYFQNEAQLEKSRLLSDRFSAERPKGSFSTLEIQRTEQGDSAMYLCASSLGGSGEQFFGPGTRLTVL.